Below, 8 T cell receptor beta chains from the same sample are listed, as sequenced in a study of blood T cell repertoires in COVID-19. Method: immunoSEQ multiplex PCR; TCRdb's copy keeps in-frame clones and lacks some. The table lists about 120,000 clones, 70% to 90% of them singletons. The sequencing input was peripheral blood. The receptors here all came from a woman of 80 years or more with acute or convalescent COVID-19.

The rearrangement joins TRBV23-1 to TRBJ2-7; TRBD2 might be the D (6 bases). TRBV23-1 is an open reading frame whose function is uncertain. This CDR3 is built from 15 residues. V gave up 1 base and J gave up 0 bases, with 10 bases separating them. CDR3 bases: TGCGCCAGCAGTCAATACGGGGGTAGCTCCTACGAGCAGTACTTC. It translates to CASSQYGGSSYEQYF.

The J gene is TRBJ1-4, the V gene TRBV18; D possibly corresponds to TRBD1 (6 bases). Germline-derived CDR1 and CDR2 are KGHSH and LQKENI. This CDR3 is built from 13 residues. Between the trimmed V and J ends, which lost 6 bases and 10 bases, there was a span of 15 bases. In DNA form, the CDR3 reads TGTGCCAGCTCCCAAGACAGGCTCGGAAAACTGTTTTTT. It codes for CASSQDRLGKLFF.

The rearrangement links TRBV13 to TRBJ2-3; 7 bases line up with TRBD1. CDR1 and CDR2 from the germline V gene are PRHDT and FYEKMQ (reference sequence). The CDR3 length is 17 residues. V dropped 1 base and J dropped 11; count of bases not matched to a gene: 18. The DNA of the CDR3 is TGTGCCAGCAGCTTAGTGGGTCGGACAGGCCCCCCTGCGGAGCAGTATTTT. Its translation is CASSLVGRTGPPAEQYF.

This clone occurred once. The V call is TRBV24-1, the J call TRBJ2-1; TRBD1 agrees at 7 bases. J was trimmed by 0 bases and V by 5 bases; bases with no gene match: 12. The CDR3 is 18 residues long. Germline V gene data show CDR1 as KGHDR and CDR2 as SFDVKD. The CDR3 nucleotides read TGTGCCACCAGTGCCAGATACAGGGGCGAGAGCTCCTACAATGAGCAGTTCTTC. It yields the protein CATSARYRGESSYNEQFF.

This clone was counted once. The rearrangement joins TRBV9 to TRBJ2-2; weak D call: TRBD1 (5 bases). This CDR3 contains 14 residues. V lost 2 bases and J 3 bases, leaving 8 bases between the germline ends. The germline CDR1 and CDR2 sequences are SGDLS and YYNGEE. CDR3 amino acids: CASSVDSYTGELFF. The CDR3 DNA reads TGTGCCAGCAGCGTCGACAGTTACACCGGGGAGCTGTTTTTT.

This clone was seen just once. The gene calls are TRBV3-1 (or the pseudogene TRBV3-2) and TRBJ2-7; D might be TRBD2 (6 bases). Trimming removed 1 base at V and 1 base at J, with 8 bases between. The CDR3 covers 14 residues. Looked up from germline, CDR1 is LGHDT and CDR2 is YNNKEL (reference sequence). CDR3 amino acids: CASSQGTTSYEQYF. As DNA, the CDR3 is TGTGCCAGCAGCCAAGGGACTACATCCTACGAGCAGTACTTC.

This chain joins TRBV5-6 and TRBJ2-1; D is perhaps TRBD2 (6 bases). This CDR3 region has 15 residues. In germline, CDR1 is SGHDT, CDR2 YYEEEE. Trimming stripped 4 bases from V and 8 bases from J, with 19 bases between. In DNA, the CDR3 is TGTGCCAGCAGCCTTCGGGACTCAGGGAGGCATGAGCAGTTCTTC. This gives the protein CASSLRDSGRHEQFF. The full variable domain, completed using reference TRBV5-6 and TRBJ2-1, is DAGVTQSPTHLIKTRGQQVTLRCSPKSGHDTVSWYQQALGQGPQFIFQYYEEEERQRGNFPDRFSGHQFPNYSSELNVNALLLGDSALYLCASSLRDSGRHEQFFGPGTRLTVL.

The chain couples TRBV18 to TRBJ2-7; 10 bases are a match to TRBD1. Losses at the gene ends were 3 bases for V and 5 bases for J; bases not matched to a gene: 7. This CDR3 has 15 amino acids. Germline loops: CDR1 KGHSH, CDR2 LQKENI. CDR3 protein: CASSPPGTGDHEQYF. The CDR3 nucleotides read TGTGCCAGCTCACCCCCCGGGACAGGGGACCACGAGCAGTACTTC.